A single sample is the source of the 2 T cell receptor beta chains below, sequenced in a study of metastatic and nonmetastatic thyroid tumors. MiXCR reprocessed the PCR reads for TCRdb. Of 17,000 or so clones detected, 25% appear once; the ten largest clones hold 15%. Until they underwent thyroid surgery, no patient had received any treatment. The sequenced sample consisted of adjacent normal tissue. The source is a female donor with papillary thyroid cancer or a benign thyroid nodule (not recorded which). Some clones in this sample may be carry-over from other donors' samples.

The genes are TRBV6-2 or TRBV6-3 and TRBJ2-4; TRBD2 matches at 10 bases. Germline loops: CDR1 MNHEY, CDR2 SVGEGT. V lost 4 bases, J lost 2 bases, and 5 bases stayed unmatched. CDR3 length: 16 residues. The CDR3 here is CASSSLAGDTKNIQYF. In DNA, the CDR3 is TGTGCCAGCAGTTCCCTAGCGGGAGACACCAAAAACATTCAGTACTTC.

The rearrangement joins TRBV20-1 to TRBJ2-7, with 12 bases that match TRBD2. CDR1 DFQATT and CDR2 SNEGSKA come from the germline V gene (reference sequence). Losses at the gene ends were 5 bases for V and 2 bases for J; bases not matched to a gene: 4. This CDR3 is 14 amino acids long. CDR3 sequence: CSAPLAGGTYEQYF. The CDR3 coding sequence is TGCAGTGCTCCACTAGCGGGGGGAACCTACGAGCAGTACTTC.